This T cell receptor (beta chain) was retrieved from a study of shared T cell receptors in the human thymus. The assay was immunoSEQ multiplex PCR, and TCRdb's table has in-frame clones only and misses some. The sample yields hundreds of thousands of clones, just under 95% seen once. Germline CDR1 is LNHNV and CDR2 is YYDKDF (reference sequence). This CDR3 is built from 17 residues. Trimming pared 4 bases from V and 2 bases from J, leaving 19 bases between. Sequenced sample: thymocytes. The chain employs TRBV15 and TRBJ2-3; perhaps TRBD2 as D (6 bases). This clonotype originated in a human donor. The CDR3 is CATSMSAEGGTTDTQYF. The CDR3 DNA reads TGTGCCACCAGCATGAGCGCGGAGGGCGGGACCACAGATACGCAGTATTTT.